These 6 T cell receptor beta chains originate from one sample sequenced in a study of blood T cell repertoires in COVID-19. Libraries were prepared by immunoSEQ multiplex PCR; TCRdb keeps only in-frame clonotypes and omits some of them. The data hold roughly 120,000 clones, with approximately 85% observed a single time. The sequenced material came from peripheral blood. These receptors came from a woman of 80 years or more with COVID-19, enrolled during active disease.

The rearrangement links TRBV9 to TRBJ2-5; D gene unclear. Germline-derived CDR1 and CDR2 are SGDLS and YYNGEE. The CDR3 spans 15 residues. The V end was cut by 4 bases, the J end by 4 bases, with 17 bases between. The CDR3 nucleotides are TGTGCCAGCAGCCTCGGCGTGCAGGAAAGAGAGACCCAGTACTTC. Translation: CASSLGVQERETQYF.

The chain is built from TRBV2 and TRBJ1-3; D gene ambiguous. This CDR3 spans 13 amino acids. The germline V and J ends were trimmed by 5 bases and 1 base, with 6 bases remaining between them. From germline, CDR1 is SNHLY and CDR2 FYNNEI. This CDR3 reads CASSITSGNTIYF. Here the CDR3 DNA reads TGTGCCAGCAGTATCACATCTGGAAACACCATATATTTT.

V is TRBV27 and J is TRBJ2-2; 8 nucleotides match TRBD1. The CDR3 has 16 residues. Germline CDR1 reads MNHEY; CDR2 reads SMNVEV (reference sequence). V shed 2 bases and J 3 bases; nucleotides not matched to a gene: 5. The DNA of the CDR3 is TGTGCCAGCAGTTTACGGACAGGGTCCCACACCGGGGAGCTGTTTTTT. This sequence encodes CASSLRTGSHTGELFF.

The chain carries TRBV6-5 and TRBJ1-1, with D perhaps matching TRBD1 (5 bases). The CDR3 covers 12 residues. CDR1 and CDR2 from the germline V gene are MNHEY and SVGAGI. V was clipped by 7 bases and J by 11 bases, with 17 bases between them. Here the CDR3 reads CASTLAGGEAFF. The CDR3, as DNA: TGTGCCAGCACTCTCGCGGGGGGTGAGGCTTTCTTT.

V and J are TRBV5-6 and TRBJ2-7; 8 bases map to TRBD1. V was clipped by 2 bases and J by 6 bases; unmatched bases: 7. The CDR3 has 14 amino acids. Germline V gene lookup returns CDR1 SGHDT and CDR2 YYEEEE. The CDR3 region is CASSFAGTGREQYF. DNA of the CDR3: TGTGCCAGCAGCTTTGCCGGGACAGGCCGCGAGCAGTACTTC.

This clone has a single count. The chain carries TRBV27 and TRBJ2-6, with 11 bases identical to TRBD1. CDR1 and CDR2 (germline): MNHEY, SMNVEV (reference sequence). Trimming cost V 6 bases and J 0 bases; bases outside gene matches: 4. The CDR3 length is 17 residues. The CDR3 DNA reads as TGTGCCAGCAGCGGACAGGGGGCTCGCTCTGGGGCCAACGTCCTGACTTTC. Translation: CASSGQGARSGANVLTF.